The 22 T cell receptor beta chains in this list originate from one sample, sequenced in a study of glioma-infiltrating T cells after dendritic cell vaccination. Clones were read by immunoSEQ multiplex PCR, and TCRdb kept only the in-frame ones, dropping some. The sample consists of 65,000 to 80,000 clones, about 76% of them appearing once. The material was blood, obtained before dendritic cell vaccination. The receptors derive from a human donor with glioblastoma.

The J gene is TRBJ2-7, the V gene TRBV6-1; 7 bases are shared with TRBD2. CDR1 is MNHNS and CDR2 is SASEGT in the germline V gene. The V segment lost 6 bases and the J segment 0 bases; nucleotides outside the gene matches: 8. This CDR3 is 15 amino acids long. CDR3 in amino acids: CASSPVGGFSYEQYF. DNA of the CDR3: TGTGCCAGCAGCCCCGTCGGGGGGTTCTCCTACGAGCAGTACTTC.

The V and J genes are TRBV4-2 and TRBJ2-1, with 7 bases matching TRBD1. The trim removed 0 bases at V and 6 bases at J, leaving 5 bases unmatched. Germline V CDR1 and CDR2: LGHNA, YNFKEQ. CDR3 length: 15 residues. The CDR3 nucleotides are TGTGCCAGCAGCCAAGATCTGACAGGGAGCAATGAGCAGTTCTTC. Its protein product is CASSQDLTGSNEQFF.

DNA of the CDR3: TGCGCCAGCAGCGAGAGACAGTTAGCCGTTGGCTATGGCTACACCTTC. Protein sequence: CASSERQLAVGYGYTF. The rearrangement uses TRBV5-1 and TRBJ1-2, with D tentatively TRBD1 (5 bases). This CDR3 contains 16 residues. The germline V and J ends were trimmed by 4 bases and 4 bases, with 20 bases remaining between them. CDR1 is SGHRS, CDR2 YFSETQ, per germline.

The rearrangement uses TRBV6-1 and TRBJ1-2, with 10 bases lining up with TRBD1. V was pared by 6 bases and J by 8 bases, with 6 bases of the junction left unmatched. Germline loops: CDR1 MNHNS, CDR2 SASEGT. The CDR3 runs to 13 residues. CDR3 protein: CASRETGGDGYTF. As DNA, the CDR3 is TGTGCCAGCAGAGAGACAGGGGGCGACGGCTACACCTTC.

This clone came up a few times. The rearrangement uses TRBV29-1 and TRBJ1-3; no clear D gene. V lost 4 bases to trimming and J lost 0 bases, with 7 bases between them. There are 13 residues in the CDR3. Germline lookup yields CDR1 SQVTM and CDR2 ANQGSEA. Here the CDR3 reads CSVAEYSGNTIYF. CDR3 nucleotide sequence: TGCAGCGTTGCCGAGTACTCTGGAAACACCATATATTTT.

This rearrangement joins TRBV18 to TRBJ1-3; a possible D gene is TRBD1 (5 bases). Germline V CDR1 and CDR2: KGHSH, LQKENI. This CDR3 region has 16 residues. Trimming took 3 bases from V and 0 from J, leaving 12 bases between them. CDR3 residues: CASSPNRGSSGNTIYF. Here the CDR3 DNA reads TGTGCCAGCTCACCGAATCGGGGGAGCTCTGGAAACACCATATATTTT.

This clone was picked up a small number of times. V is TRBV29-1 and J is TRBJ1-1; D is unclear. The CDR3 runs 14 residues. V gave up 3 bases and J gave up 6 bases, with 17 bases separating them. Germline CDR1 SQVTM, CDR2 ANQGSEA. The CDR3 DNA is TGCAGCGTTGACCCCAGAGGGAAGGACGCTGAAGCTTTCTTT. It translates to CSVDPRGKDAEAFF.

This chain joins TRBV7-6 and TRBJ1-1; TRBD1 might be the D (6 bases). Per the germline V gene, CDR1 is SGHVS and CDR2 is FNYEAQ. The CDR3 runs to 14 residues. Deletions cut 4 bases from V and 4 bases from J, with 13 bases between. The DNA for the CDR3 is TGTGCCAGCAGCTGGGGGCCGGGGGGCACTGAAGCTTTCTTT. It codes for CASSWGPGGTEAFF.

This clone has just one count. The chain combines TRBV7-8 with TRBJ2-7; D is unresolved. V was clipped by 1 base and J by 6 bases, with 10 bases between them. The CDR3 consists of 13 residues. CDR1 is SGHVS, CDR2 FQNEAQ, per germline. The CDR3 DNA follows: TGTGCCAGCAGCTTAGTAGTAGCCGGCGAGCAGTACTTC. Protein: CASSLVVAGEQYF.

This chain links TRBV7-2 with TRBJ1-2, with 7 bases lining up with TRBD1. The CDR3 is 13 amino acids. The V and J ends lost 5 bases and 8 bases, in that order; junction bases with no gene match: 8. Germline V gene sequence: CDR1 SGHTA, CDR2 FQGNSA. CDR3 region: CASSTDRWEGYTF. The CDR3 DNA follows: TGTGCCAGCAGCACGGACAGGTGGGAAGGCTACACCTTC. The full variable domain, with the rest looked up from reference TRBV7-2 and TRBJ1-2, is GAGVSQSPSNKVTEKGKDVELRCDPISGHTALYWYRQSLGQGLEFLIYFQGNSAPDKSGLPSDRFSAERTGGSVSTLTIQRTQQEDSAVYLCASSTDRWEGYTFGSGTRLTVV.

This sequence joins TRBV6-5 and TRBJ2-5, with TRBD1 matching over 11 bases. With 2 bases clipped from V and 4 bases from J, the junction kept 3 bases outside the gene matches. The germline V gene encodes CDR1 MNHEY and CDR2 SVGAGI. This CDR3 region has 15 residues. The CDR3 DNA reads TGTGCCAGCAGTTACCCGGGACAGGGGGTAGAGACCCAGTACTTC. Its protein product is CASSYPGQGVETQYF.

This rearrangement joins TRBV6-1 to TRBJ1-2, with 7 bases lining up with TRBD1. Germline CDR1 is MNHNS and CDR2 is SASEGT. The CDR3 has 21 residues. Trimming at V came to 0 bases and at J to 0 bases, leaving 19 bases not matched to a gene. DNA of the CDR3: TGTGCCAGCAGTGAAGCGCTATTCATCCTACAGGGGTACACCACTAACTATGGCTACACCTTC. Translated, it gives CASSEALFILQGYTTNYGYTF.

The chain has TRBV4-1 and TRBJ2-7; D may be TRBD1 (5 bases). V was clipped by 1 base and J by 3 bases, with 10 bases between them. This CDR3 is 14 amino acids long. Germline CDR1 MGHRA, CDR2 YSYEKL. This CDR3 reads CASSQAPDNYEQYF. CDR3 DNA: TGCGCCAGCAGCCAAGCGCCGGACAACTACGAGCAGTACTTC.

The chain uses TRBV5-1 and TRBJ1-5, with D possibly being TRBD1 (6 bases). Germline V gene sequence: CDR1 SGHRS, CDR2 YFSETQ. The CDR3 sequence is 15 residues long. The V end was cut by 0 bases, the J end by 2 bases, with 9 bases between. CDR3 DNA sequence: TGCGCCAGCAGCTTGGACTCAGGGGGCAATCAGCCCCAGCATTTT. Its protein is CASSLDSGGNQPQHF.

The chain carries TRBV7-3 and TRBJ2-1; 7 positions match TRBD2. Unmatched junction bases numbered 16, after V lost 5 bases and J lost 9 bases. This CDR3 is built from 16 residues. The germline V gene encodes CDR1 SGHTA and CDR2 FQGTGA. The CDR3 DNA follows: TGTGCCAGCAGCCCCCAGGTTGGGACTACAACGGGTGAGCAGTTCTTC. It yields the protein CASSPQVGTTTGEQFF.

CDR3 bases: TGTGCCAGCAGCCACTTTCTAGCGGGGGGCGCTCCCGGGGAGCTGTTTTTT. Residues: CASSHFLAGGAPGELFF. The rearrangement links TRBV14 to TRBJ2-2; the match to TRBD2 covers 11 bases. The V gene's germline CDR1 is SGHDN and CDR2 FVKESK. The CDR3 runs 17 residues. The trim removed 3 bases at V and 6 bases at J, leaving 9 bases unmatched.

This clone was detected only once. The rearrangement joins TRBV5-1 to TRBJ1-1; no clear D. Germline V gene sequence: CDR1 SGHRS, CDR2 YFSETQ. CDR3 length: 15 residues. Deletions cut 4 bases from V and 5 bases from J, with 18 bases between. CDR3 DNA: TGCGCCAGCAGCCCCGGGGTGGGGTGGTTGACTGAAGCTTTCTTT. The encoded protein is CASSPGVGWLTEAFF.

The V gene is TRBV4-1, the J gene TRBJ1-3, with 9 bases matching TRBD1. Germline V gene data show CDR1 as MGHRA and CDR2 as YSYEKL. This CDR3 is 19 amino acids long. The V segment lost 1 base and the J segment 0 bases; nucleotides outside the gene matches: 10. The CDR3 region is CASSQGDRVFGSSGNTIYF. CDR3 DNA: TGCGCCAGCAGCCAAGGGGACAGGGTATTCGGAAGCTCTGGAAACACCATATATTTT.

J is TRBJ2-7 and V is TRBV7-9, with D possibly being TRBD2 (5 bases). Per germline, CDR1 SEHNR and CDR2 FQNEAQ (reference sequence). Trimming pared 0 bases from V and 2 bases from J, leaving 5 bases between. The CDR3 runs 13 residues. CDR3 nucleotide sequence: TGTGCCAGCAGCTTAGCCGGGACCTACGAGCAGTACTTC. Its translation: CASSLAGTYEQYF.

The chain couples TRBV5-1 to TRBJ1-4; 9 nucleotides agree with TRBD1. The CDR3 has 17 amino acids. With 3 bases clipped from V and 1 base from J, the junction kept 7 bases outside the gene matches. Germline-derived CDR1 and CDR2 are SGHRS and YFSETQ. The CDR3 sequence is CASSYQTDRGTNEKLFF. Written as DNA, the CDR3 is TGCGCCAGCAGCTATCAGACGGACAGGGGAACTAATGAAAAACTGTTTTTT.

This chain links TRBV6-5 with TRBJ2-3, with 7 bases aligning to TRBD2. V gave up 0 bases and J gave up 6 bases; unmatched junction bases: 6. Germline assignment: CDR1 MNHEY and CDR2 SVGAGI. The CDR3 spans 15 residues. The CDR3 DNA reads TGTGCCAGCAGTTACTCATCCAGCGGGGCTGATACGCAGTATTTT. Amino acid sequence: CASSYSSSGADTQYF.

There are a few counts of this clone. The gene calls are TRBV4-3 and TRBJ1-4; D perhaps matches TRBD1 (5 bases). The CDR3 consists of 15 residues. V was trimmed by 0 bases and J by 5 bases, leaving 10 bases between them. CDR1 LGHNA and CDR2 YSLEER come from the germline V gene. The DNA of the CDR3 is TGCGCCAGCAGCCAAGACGGGACTGTGAATGAAAAACTGTTTTTT. Protein product: CASSQDGTVNEKLFF.